This TCR beta chain comes out of a study of blood T cell repertoires in COVID-19. On the study more broadly: Italy, Spain and the United States were the sources of the convalescent and acute COVID-19 samples. PBMCs, B-cell-depleted T cells, or T cells provided the cDNA or gDNA that made up the material.

Per the original data handling: Amplifying reference gene primers gave estimates of nucleated cell counts. Method: immunoSEQ multiplex PCR; TCRdb's copy keeps in-frame clones and lacks some. The V and J calls and the clone size are those of that table, but D and trimming were determined from the DNA. The repertoire includes approximately 75,000 clones, approximately 86% of them detected once, and over 25% sits in the top ten. CDR1 KGHSH and CDR2 LQKENI come from the germline V gene. With 2 bases removed from V and 1 base from J, the gap between germline ends came to 11 bases. The CDR3 runs to 15 residues.

Source material: peripheral blood. This sequence originates from a man aged 50 to 60 with acute or convalescent COVID-19. V gene TRBV18 combines with J gene TRBJ1-1; TRBD1 might be the D (5 bases). Here the CDR3 DNA reads TGTGCCAGCTCACCAACTTTGACAGAGAACACTGAAGCTTTCTTT. It codes for CASSPTLTENTEAFF.